This entry concerns a single T cell receptor (beta chain). These data originate in a study of cytomegalovirus exposure and HLA in healthy donors. Use of 60 Vbeta and 13 Jbeta primers characterized the PCR. Data came from immunoSEQ multiplex PCR; TCRdb stores just in-frame clones and leaves some out. The sample lists under 200,000 clones; 70% to 90% were seen once. CDR3 length: 18 residues. CDR1 is SGDLS, CDR2 YYNGEE, per germline. V gave up 4 bases and J gave up 2 bases, with 24 bases separating them. This receptor was taken from a woman between 50 and 59 years old in good health and CMV-seronegative. This chain connects TRBV9 to TRBJ1-1; a weak D match, TRBD1 (6 bases). The specimen was PBMCs. Here the CDR3 reads CASSPRSSVAGANTEAFF. CDR3 coding DNA: TGTGCCAGCAGCCCCCGTAGTTCCGTGGCAGGGGCAAACACTGAAGCTTTCTTT. Combining the CDR3 with reference TRBV9 and TRBJ1-1 gives the whole variable domain DSGVTQTPKHLITATGQRVTLRCSPRSGDLSVYWYQQSLDQGLQFLIQYYNGEERAKGNILERFSAQQFPDLHSELNLSSLELGDSALYFCASSPRSSVAGANTEAFFGQGTRLTVV.